This TCR beta chain is drawn from a study of read filtering for tumor transcriptome and immune sequencing. Study findings and constraints: Single-read clonotypes: roughly 80% of IR-seq clonotypes (about 4% of reads), more than 70% of RNA-seq clonotypes (approximately 49% of reads).

The table lists this clonotype with many counts. The antigen remains undetermined. The library was built from approximately 400 ng RNA with molecular barcoded adaptors for alpha/delta and beta/gamma chains. TCRdb processed the reads anew with MiXCR; each CDR3 protein has one entry. The data show some 22,000 distinct CDR3 sequences, roughly 13% seen once. The CDR3 is 13 residues long. Germline V CDR1 and CDR2: SGHDT, YYEEEE. Trimming removed 2 bases at V and 1 base at J, with 6 bases between. This clonotype originated in a donor at least 40 years old with multiple myeloma. The chain uses TRBV5-6 and TRBJ1-1; D call uncertain. The sample taken for sequencing was a population of CD138-negative cells sorted from bone marrow. The CDR3 sequence is CASSFIQNTEAFF. In DNA, the CDR3 is TGTGCCAGCAGCTTTATACAGAACACTGAAGCTTTCTTT.